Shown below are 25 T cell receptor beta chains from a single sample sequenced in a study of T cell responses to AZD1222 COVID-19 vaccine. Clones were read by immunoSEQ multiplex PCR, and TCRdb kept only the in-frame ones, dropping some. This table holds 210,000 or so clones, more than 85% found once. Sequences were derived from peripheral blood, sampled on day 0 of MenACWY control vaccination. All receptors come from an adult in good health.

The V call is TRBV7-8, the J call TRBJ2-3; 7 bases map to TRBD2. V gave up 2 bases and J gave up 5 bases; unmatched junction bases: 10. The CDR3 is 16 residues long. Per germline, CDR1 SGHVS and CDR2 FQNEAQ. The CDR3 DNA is TGTGCCAGCAGCTTAATGTCCAGCGGGGTTGGAGATACGCAGTATTTT. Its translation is CASSLMSSGVGDTQYF.

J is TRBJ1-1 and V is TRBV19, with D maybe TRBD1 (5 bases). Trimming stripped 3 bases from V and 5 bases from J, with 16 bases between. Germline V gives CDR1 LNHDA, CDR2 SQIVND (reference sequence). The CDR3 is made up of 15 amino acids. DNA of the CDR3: TGTGCCAGTAGTATTTCGGCAGGGAGTCCGACTGAAGCTTTCTTT. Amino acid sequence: CASSISAGSPTEAFF.

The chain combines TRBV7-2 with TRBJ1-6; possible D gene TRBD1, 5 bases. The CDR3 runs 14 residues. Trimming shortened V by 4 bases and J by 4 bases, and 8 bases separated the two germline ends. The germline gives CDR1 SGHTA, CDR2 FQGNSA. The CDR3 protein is CASSWDFYNSPLHF. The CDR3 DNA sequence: TGTGCCAGCAGCTGGGACTTTTATAATTCACCCCTCCACTTT. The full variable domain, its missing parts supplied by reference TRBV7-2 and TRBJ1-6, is GAGVSQSPSNKVTEKGKDVELRCDPISGHTALYWYRQSLGQGLEFLIYFQGNSAPDKSGLPSDRFSAERTGGSVSTLTIQRTQQEDSAVYLCASSWDFYNSPLHFGNGTRLTVT.

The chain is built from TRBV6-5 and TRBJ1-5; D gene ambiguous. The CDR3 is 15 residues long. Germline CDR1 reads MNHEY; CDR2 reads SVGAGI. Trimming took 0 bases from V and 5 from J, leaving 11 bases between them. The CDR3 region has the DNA TGTGCCAGCAGTTACTCTGAAGGGCGCGATCAGCCCCAGCATTTT. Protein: CASSYSEGRDQPQHF.

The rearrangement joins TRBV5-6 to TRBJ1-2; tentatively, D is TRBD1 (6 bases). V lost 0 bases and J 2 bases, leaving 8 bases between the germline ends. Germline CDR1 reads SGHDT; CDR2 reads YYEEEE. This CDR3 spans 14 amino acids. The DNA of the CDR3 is TGTGCCAGCAGCTTGGGAAGGGGGAACTATGGCTACACCTTC. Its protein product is CASSLGRGNYGYTF. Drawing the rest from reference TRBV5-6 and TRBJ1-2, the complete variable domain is DAGVTQSPTHLIKTRGQQVTLRCSPKSGHDTVSWYQQALGQGPQFIFQYYEEEERQRGNFPDRFSGHQFPNYSSELNVNALLLGDSALYLCASSLGRGNYGYTFGSGTRLTVV.

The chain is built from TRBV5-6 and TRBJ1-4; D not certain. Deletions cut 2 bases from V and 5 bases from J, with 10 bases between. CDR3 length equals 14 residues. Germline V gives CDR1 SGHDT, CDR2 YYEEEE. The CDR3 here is CASSFRRQNEKLFF. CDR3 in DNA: TGTGCCAGCAGCTTTAGGAGGCAGAATGAAAAACTGTTTTTT. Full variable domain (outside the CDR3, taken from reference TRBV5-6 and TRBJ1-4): DAGVTQSPTHLIKTRGQQVTLRCSPKSGHDTVSWYQQALGQGPQFIFQYYEEEERQRGNFPDRFSGHQFPNYSSELNVNALLLGDSALYLCASSFRRQNEKLFFGSGTQLSVL.

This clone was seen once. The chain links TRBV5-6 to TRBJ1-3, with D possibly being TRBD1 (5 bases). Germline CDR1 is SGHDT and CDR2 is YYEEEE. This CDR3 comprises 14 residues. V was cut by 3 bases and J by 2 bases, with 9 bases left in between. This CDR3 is CASSSGTPGNTIYF. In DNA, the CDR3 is TGTGCCAGCAGCTCCGGGACTCCTGGAAACACCATATATTTT.

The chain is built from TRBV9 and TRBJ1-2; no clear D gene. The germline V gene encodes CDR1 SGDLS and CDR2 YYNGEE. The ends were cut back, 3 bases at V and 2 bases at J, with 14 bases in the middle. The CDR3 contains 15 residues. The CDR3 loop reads CASSDSREGNYGYTF. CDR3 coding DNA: TGTGCCAGCAGCGATTCTAGGGAGGGCAACTATGGCTACACCTTC.

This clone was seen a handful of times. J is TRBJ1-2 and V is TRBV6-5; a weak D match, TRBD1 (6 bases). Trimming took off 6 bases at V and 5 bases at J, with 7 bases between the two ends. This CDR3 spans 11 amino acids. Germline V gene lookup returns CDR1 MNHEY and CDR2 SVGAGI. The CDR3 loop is CASSQGYGYTF. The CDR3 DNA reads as TGTGCCAGCAGCCAGGGGTATGGCTACACCTTC.

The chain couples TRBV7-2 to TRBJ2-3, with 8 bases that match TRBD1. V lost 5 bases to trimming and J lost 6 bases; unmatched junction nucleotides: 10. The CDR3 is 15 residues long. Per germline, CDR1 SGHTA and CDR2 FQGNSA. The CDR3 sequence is CASSPGQGGWDTQYF. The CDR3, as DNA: TGTGCCAGCAGCCCTGGACAGGGCGGGTGGGATACGCAGTATTTT.

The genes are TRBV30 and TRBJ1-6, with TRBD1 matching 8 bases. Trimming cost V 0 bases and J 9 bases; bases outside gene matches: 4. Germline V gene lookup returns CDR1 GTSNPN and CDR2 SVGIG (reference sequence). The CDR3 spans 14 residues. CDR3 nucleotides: TGTGCCTGGAGTGTTAGCACAGGGGGTTCACCCCTCCACTTT. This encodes CAWSVSTGGSPLHF.

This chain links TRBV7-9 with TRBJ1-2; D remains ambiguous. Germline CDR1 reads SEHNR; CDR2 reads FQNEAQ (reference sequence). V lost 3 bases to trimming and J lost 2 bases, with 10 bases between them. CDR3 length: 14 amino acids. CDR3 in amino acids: CASSFRTGNYGYTF. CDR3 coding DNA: TGTGCCAGCAGCTTCCGGACGGGAAACTATGGCTACACCTTC.

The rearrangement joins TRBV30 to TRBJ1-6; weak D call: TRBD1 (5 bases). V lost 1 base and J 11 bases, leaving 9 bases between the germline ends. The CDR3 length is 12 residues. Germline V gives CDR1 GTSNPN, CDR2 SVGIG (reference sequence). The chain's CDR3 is CAWSAGVTPLHF. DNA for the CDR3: TGTGCCTGGAGTGCGGGGGTCACACCCCTCCACTTT.

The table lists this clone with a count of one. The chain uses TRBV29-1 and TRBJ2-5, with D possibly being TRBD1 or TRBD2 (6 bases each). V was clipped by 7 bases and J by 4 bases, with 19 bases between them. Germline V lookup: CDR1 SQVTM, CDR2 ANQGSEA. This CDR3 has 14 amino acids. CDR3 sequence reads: CSAVKGGRGETQYF. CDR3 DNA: TGCAGCGCCGTAAAAGGGGGGCGGGGAGAGACCCAGTACTTC.

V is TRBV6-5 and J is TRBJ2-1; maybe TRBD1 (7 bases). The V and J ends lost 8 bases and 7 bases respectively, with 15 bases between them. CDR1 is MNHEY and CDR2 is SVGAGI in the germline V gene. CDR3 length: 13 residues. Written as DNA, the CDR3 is TGTGCCAGCTACCCTGCAGGGGGGAATGAGCAGTTCTTC. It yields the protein CASYPAGGNEQFF.

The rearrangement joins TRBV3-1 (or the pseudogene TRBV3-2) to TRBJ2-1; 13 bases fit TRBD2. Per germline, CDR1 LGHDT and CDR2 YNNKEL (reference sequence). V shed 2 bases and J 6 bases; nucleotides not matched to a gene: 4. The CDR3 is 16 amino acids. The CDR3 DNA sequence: TGTGCCAGCAGCCAAACTAGCGGGGGGGTTCGCAATGAGCAGTTCTTC. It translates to CASSQTSGGVRNEQFF.

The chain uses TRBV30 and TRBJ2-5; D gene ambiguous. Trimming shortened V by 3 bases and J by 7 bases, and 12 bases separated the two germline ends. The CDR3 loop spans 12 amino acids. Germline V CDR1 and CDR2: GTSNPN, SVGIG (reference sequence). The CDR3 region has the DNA TGTGCCTGGAGCCCTACCTCAGGGACCCAGTACTTC. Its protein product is CAWSPTSGTQYF.

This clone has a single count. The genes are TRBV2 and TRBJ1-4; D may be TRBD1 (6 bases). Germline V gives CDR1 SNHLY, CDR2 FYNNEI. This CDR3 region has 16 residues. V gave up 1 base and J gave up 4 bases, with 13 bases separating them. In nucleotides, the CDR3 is TGTGCCAGCAGTGAAGAGGCGCCAGGGGTTAATGAAAAACTGTTTTTT. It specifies CASSEEAPGVNEKLFF.

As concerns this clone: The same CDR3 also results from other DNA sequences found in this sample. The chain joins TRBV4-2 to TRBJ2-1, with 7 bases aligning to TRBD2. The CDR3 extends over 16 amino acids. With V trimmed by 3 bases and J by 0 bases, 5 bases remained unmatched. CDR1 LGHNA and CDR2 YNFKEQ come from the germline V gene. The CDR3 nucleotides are TGTGCCAGCAGCCAGGACGGGGGGAGCTCCTACAATGAGCAGTTCTTC. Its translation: CASSQDGGSSYNEQFF.

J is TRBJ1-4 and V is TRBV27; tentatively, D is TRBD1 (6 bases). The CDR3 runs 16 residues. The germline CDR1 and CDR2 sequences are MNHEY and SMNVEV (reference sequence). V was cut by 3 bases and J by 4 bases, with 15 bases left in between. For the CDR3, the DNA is TGTGCCAGCAGTTTCGCGCTCACAGGGAGTAATGAAAAACTGTTTTTT. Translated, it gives CASSFALTGSNEKLFF.

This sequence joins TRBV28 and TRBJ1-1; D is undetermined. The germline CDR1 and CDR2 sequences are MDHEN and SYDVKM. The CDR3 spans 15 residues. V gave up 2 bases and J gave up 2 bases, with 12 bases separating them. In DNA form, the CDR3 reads TGTGCCAGCAGTTTAATCCAGGACGGTAACACTGAAGCTTTCTTT. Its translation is CASSLIQDGNTEAFF.

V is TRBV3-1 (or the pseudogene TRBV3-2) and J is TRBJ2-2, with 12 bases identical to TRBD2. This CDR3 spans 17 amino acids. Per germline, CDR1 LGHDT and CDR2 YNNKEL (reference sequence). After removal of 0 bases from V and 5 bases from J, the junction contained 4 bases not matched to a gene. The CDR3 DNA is TGTGCCAGCAGCCAAGATGGACTAGCGGGGATAACCGGGGAGCTGTTTTTT. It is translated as CASSQDGLAGITGELFF.

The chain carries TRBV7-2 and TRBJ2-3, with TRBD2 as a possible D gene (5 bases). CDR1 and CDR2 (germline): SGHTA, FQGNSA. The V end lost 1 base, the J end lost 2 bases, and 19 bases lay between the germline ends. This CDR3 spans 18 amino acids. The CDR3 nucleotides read TGTGCCAGCAGCTTAGAGGCGGCGGGTGGGGTATACACAGATACGCAGTATTTT. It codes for CASSLEAAGGVYTDTQYF.

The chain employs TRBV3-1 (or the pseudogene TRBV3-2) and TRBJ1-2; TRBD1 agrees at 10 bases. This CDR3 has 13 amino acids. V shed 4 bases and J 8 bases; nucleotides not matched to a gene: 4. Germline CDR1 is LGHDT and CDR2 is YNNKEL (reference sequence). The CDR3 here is CASSPGTGAGYTF. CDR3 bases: TGTGCCAGCAGCCCCGGGACAGGGGCCGGCTACACCTTC.

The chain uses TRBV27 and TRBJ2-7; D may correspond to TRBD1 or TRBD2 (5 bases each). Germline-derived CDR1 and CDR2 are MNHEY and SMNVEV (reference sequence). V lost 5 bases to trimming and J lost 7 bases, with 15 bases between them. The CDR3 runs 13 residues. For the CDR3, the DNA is TGTGCCAGCAGTGGCCGGGGCCTTGAGGAGCAGTACTTC. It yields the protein CASSGRGLEEQYF.